This T cell receptor (beta chain) came from a study of T cell responses to AZD1222 COVID-19 vaccine. Study results and caveats: Spike-specific TCR breadth and depth were elevated following two AZD1222 doses. At baseline, seropositivity was found in only six AZD1222 recipients. Without day 14 samples, only post-peak T cell repertoires were studied.

The CDR3 loop spans 14 amino acids. Trimming stripped 6 bases from V and 4 bases from J, with 13 bases between. Germline V gives CDR1 MNHNY, CDR2 SVGAGI (reference sequence). The repertoire was sequenced with immunoSEQ multiplex PCR; TCRdb's copy has only in-frame clones and lacks some. Of over 95,000 clones listed, 87% are singletons. Comments on this clone: Antigen: not known.

The receptor was isolated from an adult in good health. The chain uses TRBV6-6 and TRBJ2-1; D is perhaps TRBD2 (7 bases). Sequences were derived from peripheral blood, sampled on day 0 of AZD1222 vaccination. The CDR3 protein is CASSPEGGYNEQFF. CDR3 nucleotide sequence: TGTGCCAGCAGCCCCGAGGGGGGGTACAATGAGCAGTTCTTC.